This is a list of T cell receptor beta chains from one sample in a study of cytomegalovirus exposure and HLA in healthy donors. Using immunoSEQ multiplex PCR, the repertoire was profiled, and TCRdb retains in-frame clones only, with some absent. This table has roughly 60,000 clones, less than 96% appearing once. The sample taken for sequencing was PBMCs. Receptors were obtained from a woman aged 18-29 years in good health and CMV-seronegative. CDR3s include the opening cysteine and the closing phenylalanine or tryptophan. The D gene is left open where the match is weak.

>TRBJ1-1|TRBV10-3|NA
TGTGCCGCCGGGCGGGGGGCTGACACTGAAGCTTTCTTT
CAAGRGADTEAFF
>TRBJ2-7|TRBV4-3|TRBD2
TGCGCCAGCCCCGAGTCTCGGGGGGGGTGCGAGCAGTACTTC
CASPESRGGCEQYF
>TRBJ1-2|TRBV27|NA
TGTGCCAGCAGCCCCCGGGGGGGGGCCCTCGGGTATGGCTACACCTTC
CASSPRGGALGYGYTF
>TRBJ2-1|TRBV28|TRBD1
TGTGCCAGCAGTTTACCTCCAGGGGGCTCCTACAATGAGCAGTTCTTC
CASSLPPGGSYNEQFF
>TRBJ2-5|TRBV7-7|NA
TGTGCTAGCAGTTCGGACAGCCCCCAAGGGACCCAGTACTTC
CASSSDSPQGTQYF
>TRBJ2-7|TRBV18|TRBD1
TGTGCCAGCTCACCACTTGGACAGGGGGCGAACGAGCAGTACTTC
CASSPLGQGANEQYF
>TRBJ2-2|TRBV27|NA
TGTGCCAGCAGCGGGGGGCCGGGCACCGGGGAGCTGTTTTTT
CASSGGPGTGELFF
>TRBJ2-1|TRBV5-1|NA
TGCGCCAGCAGCTTGGGGTGGGCCAATGAGCAGTTCTTC
CASSLGWANEQFF
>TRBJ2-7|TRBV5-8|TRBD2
TGTGCCAGCAGCTTGGGTTCGGGAGGGCCCTACGAGCAGTACTTC
CASSLGSGGPYEQYF
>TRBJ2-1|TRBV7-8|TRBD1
TGTGCCAGCAGCACTAGCCCCGGACAGGGCGGGGAGAATGAGCAGTTCTTC
CASSTSPGQGGENEQFF
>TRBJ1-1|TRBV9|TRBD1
TGTGCCAGCGACAGGGTCGGTGACACTGAAGCTTTCTTT
CASDRVGDTEAFF